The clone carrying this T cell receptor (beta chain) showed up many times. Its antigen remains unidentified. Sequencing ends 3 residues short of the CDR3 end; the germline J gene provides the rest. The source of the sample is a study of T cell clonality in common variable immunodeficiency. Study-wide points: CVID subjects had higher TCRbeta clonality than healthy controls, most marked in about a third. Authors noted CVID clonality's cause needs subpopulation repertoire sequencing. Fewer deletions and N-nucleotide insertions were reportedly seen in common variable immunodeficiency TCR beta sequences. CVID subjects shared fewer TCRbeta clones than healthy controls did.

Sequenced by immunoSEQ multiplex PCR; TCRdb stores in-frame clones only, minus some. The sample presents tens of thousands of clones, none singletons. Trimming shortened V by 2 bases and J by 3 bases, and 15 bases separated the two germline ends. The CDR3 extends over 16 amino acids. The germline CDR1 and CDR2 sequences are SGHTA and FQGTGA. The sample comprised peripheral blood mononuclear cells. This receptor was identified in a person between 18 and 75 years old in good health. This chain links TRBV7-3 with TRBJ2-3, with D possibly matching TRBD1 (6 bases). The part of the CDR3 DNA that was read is TGTGCCAGCAGCTTATCGAGGGGGACGAGAACAGATACG. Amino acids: CASSLSRGTRTDT. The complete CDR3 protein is CASSLSRGTRTDTQYF.